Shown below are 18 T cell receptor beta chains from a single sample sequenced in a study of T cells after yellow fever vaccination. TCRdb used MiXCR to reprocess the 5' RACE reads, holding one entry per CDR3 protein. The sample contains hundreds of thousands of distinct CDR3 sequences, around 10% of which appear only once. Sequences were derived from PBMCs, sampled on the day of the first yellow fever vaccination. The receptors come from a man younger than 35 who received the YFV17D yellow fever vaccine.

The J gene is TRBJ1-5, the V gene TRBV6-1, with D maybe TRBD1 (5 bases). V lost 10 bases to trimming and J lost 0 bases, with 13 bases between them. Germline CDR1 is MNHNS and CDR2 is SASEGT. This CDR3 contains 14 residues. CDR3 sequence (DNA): TGTGCCACTTCGACAGAATATAGCAATCAGCCCCAGCATTTT. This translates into CATSTEYSNQPQHF.

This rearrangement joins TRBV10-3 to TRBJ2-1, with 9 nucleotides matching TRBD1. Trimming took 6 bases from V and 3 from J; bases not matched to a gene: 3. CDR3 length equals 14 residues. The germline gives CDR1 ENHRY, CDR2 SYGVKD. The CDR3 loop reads CAISPGQGYNEQFF. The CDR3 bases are TGTGCCATCAGCCCGGGACAGGGCTACAATGAGCAGTTCTTC.

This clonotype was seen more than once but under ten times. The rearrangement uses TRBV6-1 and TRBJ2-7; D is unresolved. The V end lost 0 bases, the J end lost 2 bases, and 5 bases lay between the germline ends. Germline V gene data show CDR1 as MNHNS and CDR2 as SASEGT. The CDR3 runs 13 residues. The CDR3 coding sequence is TGTGCCAGCAGTGAAGCGAGGCCCTACGAGCAGTACGTC. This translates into CASSEARPYEQYV.

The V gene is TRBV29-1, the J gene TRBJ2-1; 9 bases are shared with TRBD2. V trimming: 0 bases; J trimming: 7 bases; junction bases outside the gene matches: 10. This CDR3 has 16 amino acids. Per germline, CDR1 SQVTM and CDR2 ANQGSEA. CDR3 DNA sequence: TGCAGCGTTGAAGAACCCACACGCGGGGGGGCAAATGAGCAGTTCTTC. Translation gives CSVEEPTRGGANEQFF.

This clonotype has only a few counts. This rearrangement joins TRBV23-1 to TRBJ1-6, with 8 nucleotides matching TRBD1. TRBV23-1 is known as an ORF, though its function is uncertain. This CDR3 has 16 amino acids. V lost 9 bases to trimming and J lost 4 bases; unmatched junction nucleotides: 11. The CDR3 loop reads CARRDRTKPYNSPLHF. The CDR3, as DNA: TGCGCCAGGAGGGACAGGACCAAACCGTATAATTCACCCCTCCACTTT.

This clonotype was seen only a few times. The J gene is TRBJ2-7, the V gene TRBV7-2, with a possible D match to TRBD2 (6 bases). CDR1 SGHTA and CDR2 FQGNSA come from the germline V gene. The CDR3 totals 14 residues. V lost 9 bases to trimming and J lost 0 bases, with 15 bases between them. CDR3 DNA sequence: TGTGCCAGTCGTGACGGCGGGGTCTCCTACGAGCAGTACTTC. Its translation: CASRDGGVSYEQYF.

The DNA of the CDR3 is TGCGCCAGCAGCCAAGGTCTTGGTCTGAACACTGAAGCTTTCTTT. Its translation: CASSQGLGLNTEAFF. The V call is TRBV4-1, the J call TRBJ1-1; D call uncertain. The CDR3 has 15 amino acids. CDR1 is MGHRA, CDR2 YSYEKL, per germline. The V end lost 1 base, the J end lost 0 bases, and 9 bases lay between the germline ends.

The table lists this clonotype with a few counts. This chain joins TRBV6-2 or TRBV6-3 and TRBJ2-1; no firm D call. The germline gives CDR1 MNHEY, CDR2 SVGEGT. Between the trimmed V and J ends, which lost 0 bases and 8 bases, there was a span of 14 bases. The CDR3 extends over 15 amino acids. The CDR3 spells CASSYSNRWYDEQFF. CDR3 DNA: TGTGCCAGCAGTTACTCGAACCGATGGTACGATGAGCAGTTCTTC.

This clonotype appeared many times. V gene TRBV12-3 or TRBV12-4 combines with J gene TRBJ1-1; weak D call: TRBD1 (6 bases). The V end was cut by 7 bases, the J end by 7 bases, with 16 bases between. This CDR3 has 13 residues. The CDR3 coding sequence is TGTGCCAGCACCTCACAGGGTGGAGGTGAAGCTTTCTTT. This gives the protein CASTSQGGGEAFF.

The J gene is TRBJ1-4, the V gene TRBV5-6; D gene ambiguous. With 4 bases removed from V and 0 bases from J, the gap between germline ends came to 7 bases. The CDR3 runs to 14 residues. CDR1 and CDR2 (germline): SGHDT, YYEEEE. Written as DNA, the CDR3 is TGTGCCAGCAGCGAGCAAGCAACTAATGAAAAACTGTTTTTT. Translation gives CASSEQATNEKLFF.

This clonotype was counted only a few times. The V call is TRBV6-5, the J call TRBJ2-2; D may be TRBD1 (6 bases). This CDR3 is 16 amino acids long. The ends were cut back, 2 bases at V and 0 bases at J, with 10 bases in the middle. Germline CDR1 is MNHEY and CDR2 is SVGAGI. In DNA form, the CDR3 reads TGTGCCAGCAGTTACCAGGCAGGGGCGAACACCGGGGAGCTGTTTTTT. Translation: CASSYQAGANTGELFF.

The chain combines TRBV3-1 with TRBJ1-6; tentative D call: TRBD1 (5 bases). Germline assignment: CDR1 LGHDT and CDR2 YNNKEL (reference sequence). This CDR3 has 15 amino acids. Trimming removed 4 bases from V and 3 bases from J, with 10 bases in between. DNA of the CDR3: TGTGCCAGCAGCCCGAACCAGGGCTATAATTCACCCCTCCACTTT. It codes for CASSPNQGYNSPLHF. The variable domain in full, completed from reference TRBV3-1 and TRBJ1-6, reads DTAVSQTPKYLVTQMGNDKSIKCEQNLGHDTMYWYKQDSKKFLKIMFSYNNKELIINETVPNRFSPKSPDKAHLNLHINSLELGDSAVYFCASSPNQGYNSPLHFGNGTRLTVT.

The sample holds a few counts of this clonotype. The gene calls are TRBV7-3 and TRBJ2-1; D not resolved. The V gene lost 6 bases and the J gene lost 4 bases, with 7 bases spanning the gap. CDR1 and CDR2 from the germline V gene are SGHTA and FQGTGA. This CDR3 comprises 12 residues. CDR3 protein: CASRTDYNEQFF. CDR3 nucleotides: TGTGCCAGCAGAACAGATTACAATGAGCAGTTCTTC.

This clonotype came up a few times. CDR3 sequence reads: CASGSYDETQYF. CDR3 DNA: TGTGCCAGTGGGAGCTATGATGAGACCCAGTACTTC. The rearrangement joins TRBV6-6 to TRBJ2-5, with a tentative D call TRBD2 (5 bases). Deletions cut 9 bases from V and 5 bases from J, with 13 bases between. Per the germline V gene, CDR1 is MNHNY and CDR2 is SVGAGI (reference sequence). There are 12 residues in the CDR3.

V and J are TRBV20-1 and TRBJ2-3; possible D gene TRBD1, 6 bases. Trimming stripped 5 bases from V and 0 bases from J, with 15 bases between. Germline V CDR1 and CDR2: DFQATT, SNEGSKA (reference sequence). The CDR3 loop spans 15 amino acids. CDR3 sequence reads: CSAPSQGSSTDTQYF. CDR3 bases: TGCAGTGCTCCGTCACAGGGATCTAGCACAGATACGCAGTATTTT.

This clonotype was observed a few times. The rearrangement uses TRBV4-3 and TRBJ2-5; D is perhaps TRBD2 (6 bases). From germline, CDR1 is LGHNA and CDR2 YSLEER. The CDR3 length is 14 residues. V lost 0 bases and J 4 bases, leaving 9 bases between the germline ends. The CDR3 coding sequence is TGCGCCAGCAGCCAAGAGGAGGGTCCAGAGACCCAGTACTTC. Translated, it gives CASSQEEGPETQYF.

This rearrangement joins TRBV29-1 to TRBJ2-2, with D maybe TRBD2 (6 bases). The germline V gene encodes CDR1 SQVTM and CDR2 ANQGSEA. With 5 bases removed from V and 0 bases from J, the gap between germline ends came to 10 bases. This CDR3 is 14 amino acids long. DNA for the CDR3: TGCAGCGTTACGGGACTTCCGAACACCGGGGAGCTGTTTTTT. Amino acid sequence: CSVTGLPNTGELFF.

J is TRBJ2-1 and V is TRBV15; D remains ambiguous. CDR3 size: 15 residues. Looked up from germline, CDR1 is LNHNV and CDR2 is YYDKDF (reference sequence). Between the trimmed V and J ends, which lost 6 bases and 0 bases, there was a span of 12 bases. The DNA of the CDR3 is TGTGCCACCAGGGCTCTCGGGTCCTCCTACAATGAGCAGTTCTTC. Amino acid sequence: CATRALGSSYNEQFF.